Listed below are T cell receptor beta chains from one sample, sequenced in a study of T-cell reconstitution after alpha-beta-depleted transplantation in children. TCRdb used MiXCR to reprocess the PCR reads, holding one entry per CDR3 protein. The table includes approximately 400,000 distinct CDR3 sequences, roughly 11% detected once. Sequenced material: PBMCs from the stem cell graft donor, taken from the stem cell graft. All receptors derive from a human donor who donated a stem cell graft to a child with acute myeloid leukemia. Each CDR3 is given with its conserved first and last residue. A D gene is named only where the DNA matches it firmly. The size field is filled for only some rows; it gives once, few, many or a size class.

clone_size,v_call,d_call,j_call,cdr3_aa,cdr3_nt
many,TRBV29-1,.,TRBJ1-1,CSVEGSTEAFF,TGCAGCGTTGAAGGGAGCACTGAAGCTTTCTTT
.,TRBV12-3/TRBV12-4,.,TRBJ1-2,CASSLRQGTDGYTF,TGTGCCAGCAGTTTGCGCCAGGGAACGGATGGCTACACCTTC
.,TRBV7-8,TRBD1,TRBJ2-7,CASSLGDRRYEQYF,TGTGCCAGCAGCTTAGGGGACAGACGCTACGAGCAGTACTTC
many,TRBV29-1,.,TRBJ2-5,CSVGQLETQYF,TGCAGCGTTGGACAGTTGGAGACCCAGTACTTC
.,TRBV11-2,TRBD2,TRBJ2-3,CASSLPARTSGGNTDTQYF,TGTGCCAGCAGCTTACCCGCCAGGACTAGCGGGGGGAACACAGATACGCAGTATTTT
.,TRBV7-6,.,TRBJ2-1,CASSKTGDNEQFF,TGTGCCAGCAGCAAAACGGGAGACAATGAGCAGTTCTTC
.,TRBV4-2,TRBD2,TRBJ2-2,CASSRSGSTTGELFF,TGTGCCAGCAGCCGTAGCGGGAGCACCACCGGGGAGCTGTTTTTT
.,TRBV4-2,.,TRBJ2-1,CASSRSRGNEQFF,TGTGCCAGCAGCCGAAGTAGAGGCAATGAGCAGTTCTTC
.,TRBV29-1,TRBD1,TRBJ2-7,CSVEVPDRGGGEQCF,TGCAGCGTTGAAGTCCCGGACAGGGGAGGTGGCGAGCAGTGCTTC
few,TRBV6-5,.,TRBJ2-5,CASRPPGLKETQYF,TGTGCCAGCAGGCCGCCAGGCCTTAAAGAGACCCAGTACTTC
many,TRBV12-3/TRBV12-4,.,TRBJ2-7,CASSFRAGPYEQYF,TGTGCCAGCAGTTTCCGGGCGGGGCCCTACGAGCAGTACTTC
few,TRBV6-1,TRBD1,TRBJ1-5,CASSGTGGNGNQPQHF,TGTGCCAGCAGTGGAACAGGGGGCAATGGCAATCAGCCCCAGCATTTT
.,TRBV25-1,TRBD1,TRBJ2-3,CASSEFTGGLADTQYF,TGTGCCAGCAGTGAATTCACAGGGGGCCTCGCAGATACGCAGTATTTT
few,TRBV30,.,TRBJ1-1,CAWRGGRTTEAFF,TGTGCCTGGAGGGGCGGGAGAACGACTGAAGCTTTCTTT
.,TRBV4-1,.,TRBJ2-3,CASSQEPGRADTQYF,TGCGCCAGCAGCCAAGAACCAGGGCGGGCAGATACGCAGTATTTT
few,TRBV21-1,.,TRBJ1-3,CASSKGSGYGNTIYF,TGTGCCAGCAGCAAAGGTTCGGGGTACGGAAACACCATATATTTT
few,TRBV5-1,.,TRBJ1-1,CASSLGGGSTEAFF,TGCGCCAGCAGCTTGGGGGGGGGGAGCACTGAAGCTTTCTTT
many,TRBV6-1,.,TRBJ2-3,CASSADGADTQYF,TGTGCCAGCAGTGCGGACGGTGCAGATACGCAGTATTTT
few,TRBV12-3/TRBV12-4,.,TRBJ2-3,CASRRDASTDTQYF,TGTGCCAGCAGACGGGACGCTAGCACAGATACGCAGTATTTT
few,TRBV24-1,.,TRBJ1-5,CATSDRDANQPQHF,TGTGCCACCAGTGATCGGGACGCCAATCAGCCCCAGCATTTT
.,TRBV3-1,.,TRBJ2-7,CASSLTGLSYEQYF,TGTGCCAGCAGCCTAACAGGGTTATCCTACGAGCAGTACTTC
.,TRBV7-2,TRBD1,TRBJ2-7,CASSPYRDRGEQYF,TGTGCCAGCAGCCCCTACCGGGACAGGGGTGAGCAGTACTTC
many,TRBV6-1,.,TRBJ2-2,CASTFSRGELFF,TGTGCCAGCACGTTTAGCAGGGGGGAGCTGTTTTTT
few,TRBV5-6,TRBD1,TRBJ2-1,CASSLDRGFNNEQFF,TGTGCCAGCAGCTTGGACAGGGGTTTCAACAATGAGCAGTTCTTC
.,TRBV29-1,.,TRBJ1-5,CSVGNQRSGQPQHF,TGCAGCGTGGGGAATCAGCGCTCGGGTCAGCCCCAGCATTTT
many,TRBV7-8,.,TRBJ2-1,CASSLALRVNEQFF,TGTGCCAGCAGCTTAGCGTTGCGGGTCAATGAGCAGTTCTTC
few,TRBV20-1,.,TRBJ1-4,CSAGYSATNEKLFF,TGCAGTGCAGGGTACTCAGCAACTAATGAAAAACTGTTTTTT
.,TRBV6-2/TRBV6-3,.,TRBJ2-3,CAIRTDTDTQYF,TGTGCCATCCGGACAGACACAGATACGCAGTATTTT
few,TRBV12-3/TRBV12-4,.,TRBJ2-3,CASTRSPDTQYF,TGTGCCAGCACACGGAGCCCAGATACGCAGTATTTT
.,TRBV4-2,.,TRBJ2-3,CASSQDLRVGDTQYF,TGTGCCAGCAGCCAAGATCTCAGGGTAGGAGATACGCAGTATTTT
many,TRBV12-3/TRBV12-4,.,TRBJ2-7,CASSPGTVDEQYF,TGTGCCAGCAGTCCCGGGACGGTGGACGAGCAGTACTTC
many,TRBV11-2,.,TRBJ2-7,CASSLSSDEQYF,TGTGCCAGCAGCTTATCGAGCGACGAGCAGTACTTC
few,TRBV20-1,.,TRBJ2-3,CSARRGLALDTQYF,TGCAGTGCTAGAAGAGGCCTAGCATTGGATACGCAGTATTTT
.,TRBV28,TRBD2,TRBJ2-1,CATKPSGGISSEQFF,TGTGCCACCAAACCCAGCGGGGGGATTAGCAGTGAGCAGTTCTTC
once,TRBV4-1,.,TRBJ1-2,CASSLDGNYGYPF,TGCGCCAGCAGCCTGGACGGTAACTATGGCTACCCCTTC
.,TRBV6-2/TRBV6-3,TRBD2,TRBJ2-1,CASSYSRGAYNEQFF,TGTGCCAGCAGTTACTCACGGGGGGCCTACAATGAGCAGTTCTTC
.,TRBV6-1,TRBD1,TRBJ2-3,CASSEEVATGGTTQYF,TGTGCCAGCAGTGAAGAAGTGGCGACAGGGGGCACAACGCAGTATTTT
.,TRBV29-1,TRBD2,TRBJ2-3,CSVGLRGFTDTQYF,TGCAGCGTTGGGTTGCGGGGGTTCACAGATACGCAGTATTTT
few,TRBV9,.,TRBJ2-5,CASSVGIGGLQETQYF,TGTGCCAGCAGCGTAGGTATAGGGGGACTTCAAGAGACCCAGTACTTC
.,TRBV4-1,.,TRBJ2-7,CASSQGLPLSPRYF,TGCGCCAGCAGCCAAGGGCTGCCATTAAGCCCAAGGTACTTC
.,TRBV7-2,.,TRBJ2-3,CASSLTRATDTQYF,TGTGCCAGCAGCTTAACTAGGGCCACAGATACGCAGTATTTT
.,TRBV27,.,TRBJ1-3,CASSLQSGNTIYF,TGTGCCAGCAGTTTGCAATCTGGAAACACCATATATTTT
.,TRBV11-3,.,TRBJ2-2,CASSTGTFGIHGELFF,TGTGCCAGCAGCACCGGGACCTTCGGGATACACGGGGAGCTGTTTTTT
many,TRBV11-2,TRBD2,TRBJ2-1,CASSSGGTSRSYNEQFF,TGTGCCAGCAGCTCGGGTGGGACTAGCCGTTCCTACAATGAGCAGTTCTTC
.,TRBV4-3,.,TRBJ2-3,CASADQNADTQYF,TGCGCCAGCGCTGACCAAAATGCAGATACGCAGTATTTT
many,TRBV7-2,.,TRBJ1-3,CASSLEEGRAGNTIYF,TGTGCCAGCAGCTTAGAGGAGGGGAGAGCCGGAAACACCATATATTTT
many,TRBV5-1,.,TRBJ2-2,CASSLGDTNTGELFF,TGCGCCAGCAGCTTGGGGGACACCAACACCGGGGAGCTGTTTTTT
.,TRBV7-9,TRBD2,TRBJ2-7,CASSPSGTSGRPSYEQYF,TGTGCCAGCAGCCCCTCGGGGACTAGCGGGAGGCCCTCCTACGAGCAGTACTTC
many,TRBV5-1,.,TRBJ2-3,CASSLVASALGDTQYF,TGCGCCAGCAGCTTGGTTGCCTCCGCGTTGGGAGATACGCAGTATTTT
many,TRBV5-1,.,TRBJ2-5,CASSLEQETQYF,TGCGCCAGCAGCTTGGAGCAAGAGACCCAGTACTTC
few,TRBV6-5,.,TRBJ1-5,CASSSRGGARQPQHF,TGTGCCAGCAGTTCGCGAGGAGGGGCCCGGCAGCCCCAGCATTTT
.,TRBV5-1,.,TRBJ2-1,CASSPPNSGEQFF,TGCGCCAGCAGCCCACCGAACAGCGGTGAGCAGTTCTTC
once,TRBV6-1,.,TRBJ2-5,CASSEGPGWGQETQYF,TGTGCCAGCAGTGAGGGACCGGGTTGGGGCCAAGAGACCCAGTACTTC
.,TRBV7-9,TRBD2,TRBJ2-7,CASSHSQLAGEGYEQYF,TGTGCCAGCAGCCATTCCCAACTAGCGGGAGAGGGCTACGAGCAGTACTTC